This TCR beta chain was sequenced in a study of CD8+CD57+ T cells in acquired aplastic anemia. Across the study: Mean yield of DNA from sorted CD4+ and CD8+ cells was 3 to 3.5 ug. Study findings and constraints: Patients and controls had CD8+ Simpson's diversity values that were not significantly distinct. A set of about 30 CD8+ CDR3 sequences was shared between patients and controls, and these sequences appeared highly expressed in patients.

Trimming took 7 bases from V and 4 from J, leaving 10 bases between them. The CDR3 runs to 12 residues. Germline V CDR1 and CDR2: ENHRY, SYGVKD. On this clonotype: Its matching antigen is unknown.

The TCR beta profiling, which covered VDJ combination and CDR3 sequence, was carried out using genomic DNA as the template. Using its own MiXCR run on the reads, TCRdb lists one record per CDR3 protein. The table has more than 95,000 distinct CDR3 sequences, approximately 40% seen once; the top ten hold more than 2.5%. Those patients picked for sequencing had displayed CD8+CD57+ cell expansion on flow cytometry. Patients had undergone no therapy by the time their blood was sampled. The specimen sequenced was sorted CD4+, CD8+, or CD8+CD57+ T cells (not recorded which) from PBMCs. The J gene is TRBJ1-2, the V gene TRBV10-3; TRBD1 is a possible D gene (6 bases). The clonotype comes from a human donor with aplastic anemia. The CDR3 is CAIMTGLYGYTF. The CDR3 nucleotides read TGTGCCATCATGACAGGACTCTATGGCTACACCTTC.